Here is one T cell receptor beta chain with its context. As yet, its antigen is unknown. The V gene end was trimmed by 2 bases and the J gene end by 3 bases; junction bases not matched to a gene: 10. Germline-derived CDR1 and CDR2 are SGHRS and YFSETQ. The CDR3 has 17 residues. The data were obtained in a study of shared clonotypes between healthy human individuals. Whole-study results and caveats: In contrast to clonotypes shared by all four donors, non-shared clonotypes had lower generation probabilities.

The naive CD8 population came from CD45RO-negative cells selected for CCR7, without terminally differentiated effector memory CD45RA+ cells. Execution of the assay was at deep level. Produced via immunoSEQ multiplex PCR; TCRdb's table is partial and in-frame only. The sample contains hundreds of thousands of clones, about 92% of which appear only once. This receptor was identified in a man younger than 45 in good health. J is TRBJ2-3 and V is TRBV5-1; 9 bases match TRBD2. The sample taken for sequencing was naive CD8+ T cells sorted from blood. The CDR3 sequence is CASSFTSGWRGTDTQYF. As DNA, the CDR3 is TGCGCCAGCAGCTTTACTAGCGGGTGGAGGGGAACAGATACGCAGTATTTT.